The rows below give T cell receptor beta chains drawn from one sample of a study of cytotoxic CD8 clonotypes in ibrutinib-treated CLL. Clones were read by immunoSEQ multiplex PCR, and TCRdb kept only the in-frame ones, dropping some. The table shows some 200,000 clones, with roughly three quarters occurring only once. Specimen: PBMCs, collected after 12 months of ibrutinib treatment. These receptors were collected from a human donor with chronic lymphocytic leukemia. CDR3s include the opening cysteine and the closing phenylalanine or tryptophan. A D gene is named only where the DNA matches it firmly.

v_gene	d_gene	CDR3aa
TRBV11-2	TRBD2	CASSLAGTSLHEQYF
TRBV6-5	NA	CASSYSTGELFF
TRBV29-1	TRBD1	CSVEPLQGGETQYF
TRBV30	NA	CAWSVYGEQYF
TRBV6-6	TRBD1	CASRGTPYNSPLHF
TRBV11-2	TRBD1	CASSRDRLNTEAFF
TRBV5-1	TRBD1	CASSPGGGTGYEQYF
TRBV7-2	TRBD1	CASSSIQGAGYEQYF
TRBV5-1	TRBD1	CASRTGDMDTGELFF
TRBV30	NA	CAWSEGTVGPQHF
TRBV4-1	TRBD1	CASSHRGESSYNSPLHF
TRBV28	NA	CASSFFSGNTIYF
TRBV2	TRBD1	CASSRQGAREKLFF
TRBV7-2	NA	CASSLDFNANYGYTF
TRBV27	NA	CASTRLDSMNTEAFF
TRBV7-2	TRBD1	CASSSTGTGGFGEQYF
TRBV6-5	NA	CASSYSGRSVYRGYTF
TRBV28	TRBD1	CASSFLQGADTEAFF
TRBV7-8	TRBD1	CASTTQPGQFLPEAFF
TRBV30	NA	CAWSVILGSEQYF
TRBV18	NA	CASSPGQGTDTQYF
TRBV7-2	NA	CASSVGQGGPQHF
TRBV18	TRBD2	CASSPLHSGLAGANTGELFF
TRBV6-5	NA	CASSYEGGPNEKLFF
TRBV4-1	NA	CASSPEQGRHQPQHF
TRBV7-2	NA	CASSFLGPDTQYF
TRBV25-1	NA	CASSEGPGTTF
TRBV6-1	NA	CASSEDIYRAEAFF
TRBV6-5	TRBD1	CASTLTGTGGVAFF
TRBV5-1	NA	CASSTGVARMNTEAFF
TRBV7-9	NA	CASSLPGQNTEAFF
TRBV6-5	NA	CASSRVQGRKGYTF
TRBV30	TRBD2	CAWSVAFLAGEQYF
TRBV28	NA	CASSLSRAAQFF
TRBV5-1	NA	CASSLGGSTNYGYTF
TRBV28	TRBD1	CASSWTGTGNEKLFF
TRBV6-5	NA	CASSYIGREEFF
TRBV5-1	NA	CASSRRVGGTEAFF
TRBV2	NA	CASSSDRYTQYF
TRBV18	TRBD1	CASSPDRSSYEQYF
TRBV5-1	TRBD2	CASSLRTSGASSYNEQFF
TRBV9	TRBD2	CASSATGTSKYEQYF
TRBV30	NA	CAWGGYTF